This T cell receptor (beta chain) was documented in a study of patients and donors after allogeneic stem cell transplantation. The CDR3 runs to 15 residues. Germline CDR1 SGHAT, CDR2 FQNNGV. J lost 5 bases, V lost 6 bases, and 9 bases had no gene match. In TCRdb, the RT-PCR reads were re-called with MiXCR into one record per CDR3 protein. The table records 160,000 or so distinct CDR3 sequences, approximately 24% of them present only once. This clonotype was found many times. This rearrangement joins TRBV11-2 to TRBJ1-5; TRBD1 agrees at 8 bases. This receptor was taken from a human donor who was either an allogeneic HSCT recipient or a stem cell or donor lymphocyte infusion donor (not recorded which). It is not recorded whose cells these are; they may come from a transplant donor. The sample taken for sequencing was blood, either unsorted or a sorted T cell fraction (not recorded which). CDR3 DNA sequence: TGTGCCAGCAGTAAAACAGGGGGTAGGGATCAGCCCCAGCATTTT. Translating gives CASSKTGGRDQPQHF.